This T cell receptor (beta chain) was profiled in a study of blood T cell repertoires in COVID-19. Looking at the study overall: The United States, Italy and Spain provided the acute and convalescent COVID-19 samples. The cDNA or gDNA used as material had been derived from T cells, B-cell-depleted T cells, or PBMCs.

Original processing methods: The assay estimated nucleated cells by amplifying reference gene primers. Profiled with immunoSEQ multiplex PCR; TCRdb holds only in-frame clones, not every one. That table is the source of V, J and clone size, and D and trimming were worked out from the DNA. The sample includes around 27,000 clones, around 95% of them seen just once. The germline V gene has CDR1 SGHRS and CDR2 YFSETQ. This CDR3 has 15 amino acids. V dropped 0 bases and J dropped 6; count of bases not matched to a gene: 4. This receptor was identified in a human donor with active COVID-19. The donor label of this sample is uncertain. Sequencing was carried out using peripheral blood. J is TRBJ1-1 and V is TRBV5-1; 11 positions agree with TRBD1. The CDR3 sequence is CASSLVGQGEAEAFF. CDR3 sequence (DNA): TGCGCCAGCAGCTTGGTGGGACAGGGGGAGGCTGAAGCTTTCTTT.